These T cell receptor beta chains were read from a single sample in a study of blood T cell repertoires in COVID-19. Some clones are missing from TCRdb's copy, which holds only in-frame ones; the method was immunoSEQ multiplex PCR. The data contain about 140,000 clones, less than 80% of them singletons. The sequenced sample was peripheral blood. The receptors derive from a woman of 80 years or more with active or convalescent COVID-19. Each CDR3 is given without its conserved first and last residue. Size is stated for part of the rows, as once, few or many counts, or as a class when the clone is expanded.

J gene: TRBJ2-7; V gene: TRBV4-2; clone size: -; CDR3 protein: ASSSPTKGYEQY
J gene: TRBJ2-5; V gene: TRBV4-3; clone size: -; CDR3 protein: ASSQGTASRGETQY
J gene: TRBJ1-2; V gene: TRBV15; clone size: -; CDR3 protein: ATSRDPGGKGQPYGYT
J gene: TRBJ1-4; V gene: TRBV23-1; clone size: -; CDR3 protein: ASPHPRTTRRTNEKLF
J gene: TRBJ2-7; V gene: TRBV5-1; clone size: -; CDR3 protein: ASSHRGGYEQY
J gene: TRBJ1-4; V gene: TRBV10-3; clone size: -; CDR3 protein: AISEPGQGNEKLF
J gene: TRBJ1-6; V gene: TRBV28; clone size: -; CDR3 protein: ASSSLRTGNNSPLH
J gene: TRBJ2-7; V gene: TRBV3-1/TRBV3-2; clone size: -; CDR3 protein: ASSQDFRFGTSGDSYEQY
J gene: TRBJ1-1; V gene: TRBV2; clone size: -; CDR3 protein: ASKPGGVNTEAF
J gene: TRBJ1-5; V gene: TRBV18; clone size: medium-sized; CDR3 protein: ASSQTGNNQPQH
J gene: TRBJ1-1; V gene: TRBV19; clone size: few; CDR3 protein: ASSMRGTEAF
J gene: TRBJ2-1; V gene: TRBV4-3; clone size: -; CDR3 protein: ASSQEISGGNEQF
J gene: TRBJ2-1; V gene: TRBV7-2; clone size: -; CDR3 protein: ASSQTYANEQF
J gene: TRBJ1-6; V gene: TRBV5-1; clone size: once; CDR3 protein: ASSPGQEASPLH
J gene: TRBJ2-6; V gene: TRBV19; clone size: -; CDR3 protein: ASVSWDRATGANVLT
J gene: TRBJ1-5; V gene: TRBV28; clone size: -; CDR3 protein: ASTRGVDQPQH
J gene: TRBJ2-1; V gene: TRBV19; clone size: -; CDR3 protein: ASSMAIGAGGYYNEQF
J gene: TRBJ1-2; V gene: TRBV2; clone size: -; CDR3 protein: ASSEALAVGYT
J gene: TRBJ1-6; V gene: TRBV2; clone size: -; CDR3 protein: ASSEEELGSSPLH
J gene: TRBJ2-7; V gene: TRBV10-2; clone size: few; CDR3 protein: ASSVTSGGTSYEQY
J gene: TRBJ2-3; V gene: TRBV27; clone size: -; CDR3 protein: ASSLSRGTDTQY
J gene: TRBJ1-2; V gene: TRBV30; clone size: -; CDR3 protein: AWGPGEANYGYT
J gene: TRBJ1-6; V gene: TRBV5-5; clone size: once; CDR3 protein: ASSLDRTHNSPLH
J gene: TRBJ1-1; V gene: TRBV6-2/TRBV6-3; clone size: -; CDR3 protein: ASSYSNYGAEAF
J gene: TRBJ2-5; V gene: TRBV15; clone size: few; CDR3 protein: ATSRPNRGRETQY
J gene: TRBJ1-3; V gene: TRBV6-9; clone size: -; CDR3 protein: ASSSLRTGGSGNTIY
J gene: TRBJ2-2; V gene: TRBV9; clone size: -; CDR3 protein: ASSPRDFSPEGTGELF
J gene: TRBJ1-2; V gene: TRBV5-1; clone size: once; CDR3 protein: ASSLAAGTAYGYT
J gene: TRBJ2-7; V gene: TRBV18; clone size: -; CDR3 protein: ASSPIQATSYEQY
J gene: TRBJ1-1; V gene: TRBV7-2; clone size: -; CDR3 protein: ASSLALRRGTEAF
J gene: TRBJ2-5; V gene: TRBV5-5; clone size: -; CDR3 protein: ASSLALAGGKQETQY
J gene: TRBJ2-5; V gene: TRBV5-3; clone size: -; CDR3 protein: ARSFRGPRAASETQY
J gene: TRBJ1-1; V gene: TRBV28; clone size: -; CDR3 protein: ASSLIGGEAF
J gene: TRBJ1-6; V gene: TRBV5-1; clone size: once; CDR3 protein: ASSLGHRTASPLH
J gene: TRBJ2-3; V gene: TRBV28; clone size: -; CDR3 protein: ASRLAGGGADTQY
J gene: TRBJ2-3; V gene: TRBV6-5; clone size: -; CDR3 protein: ASSYQLAADTQY
J gene: TRBJ1-1; V gene: TRBV6-5; clone size: -; CDR3 protein: ASAGQGVNTEAF
J gene: TRBJ2-1; V gene: TRBV4-3; clone size: -; CDR3 protein: ASSHEGSDRNNEQF
J gene: TRBJ2-2; V gene: TRBV5-4; clone size: -; CDR3 protein: ASSKTSGGAFGELF
J gene: TRBJ2-5; V gene: TRBV7-3; clone size: -; CDR3 protein: ASSSGQAGETQY
J gene: TRBJ1-3; V gene: TRBV7-9; clone size: many; CDR3 protein: ASGGQGNTIY
J gene: TRBJ2-7; V gene: TRBV30; clone size: -; CDR3 protein: AWDTSRVLPYEQY
J gene: TRBJ2-3; V gene: TRBV7-9; clone size: -; CDR3 protein: ASSPDRGLDTQY
J gene: TRBJ2-3; V gene: TRBV3-1/TRBV3-2; clone size: once; CDR3 protein: ASSQARLAGGRTDTQY
J gene: TRBJ2-7; V gene: TRBV7-9; clone size: -; CDR3 protein: AGGGGSYEQY
J gene: TRBJ1-5; V gene: TRBV27; clone size: -; CDR3 protein: ASRRGTGNQPQH
J gene: TRBJ2-3; V gene: TRBV19; clone size: -; CDR3 protein: ASSPSYGGGRGSTDTQY
J gene: TRBJ1-1; V gene: TRBV6-5; clone size: once; CDR3 protein: ASSPQGVRTEAF